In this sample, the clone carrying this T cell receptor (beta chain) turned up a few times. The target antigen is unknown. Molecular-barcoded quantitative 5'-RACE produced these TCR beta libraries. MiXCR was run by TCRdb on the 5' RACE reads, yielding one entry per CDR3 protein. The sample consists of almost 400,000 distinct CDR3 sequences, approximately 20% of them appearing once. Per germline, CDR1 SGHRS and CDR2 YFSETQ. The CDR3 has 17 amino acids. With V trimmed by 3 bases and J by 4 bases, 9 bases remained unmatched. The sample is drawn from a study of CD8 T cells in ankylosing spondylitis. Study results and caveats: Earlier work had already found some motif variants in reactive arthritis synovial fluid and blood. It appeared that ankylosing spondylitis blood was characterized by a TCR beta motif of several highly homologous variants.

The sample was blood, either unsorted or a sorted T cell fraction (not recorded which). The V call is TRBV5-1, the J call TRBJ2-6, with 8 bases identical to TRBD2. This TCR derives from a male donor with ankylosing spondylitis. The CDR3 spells CASSSAGVGYGANVLTF. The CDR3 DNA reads TGCGCCAGCAGCTCAGCGGGAGTGGGTTACGGGGCCAACGTCCTGACTTTC.